This T cell receptor beta chain is from a study of cytomegalovirus exposure and HLA in healthy donors. In the PCR, 60 Vbeta and 13 Jbeta primers were used. This table comes from immunoSEQ multiplex PCR, and its TCRdb copy is limited to in-frame clones, with some not included. Among about 93,000 clones listed, about 80% were seen once. V dropped 2 bases and J dropped 4 bases, with 15 bases sitting between them. The CDR3 covers 15 residues. CDR1 is SGHNT and CDR2 is YYREEE in the germline V gene (reference sequence). Sequencing was carried out using PBMCs. The chain is built from TRBV5-4 and TRBJ1-1; D is unclear. The TCR was taken from a man aged 25-40 years in good health and CMV-seronegative. CDR3 nucleotide sequence: TGTGCCAGCAGCTTTGCGGCGAAGACGAGCACTGAAGCTTTCTTT. It yields the protein CASSFAAKTSTEAFF. The full variable domain, its missing parts supplied by reference TRBV5-4 and TRBJ1-1, is ETGVTQSPTHLIKTRGQQVTLRCSSQSGHNTVSWYQQALGQGPQFIFQYYREEENGRGNFPPRFSGLQFPNYSSELNVNALELDDSALYLCASSFAAKTSTEAFFGQGTRLTVV.